The 25 T cell receptor beta chains below all came from one sample that was sequenced in a study of T cell responses to AZD1222 COVID-19 vaccine. The assay was immunoSEQ multiplex PCR, and TCRdb's table has in-frame clones only and misses some. The sample records 140,000 or so clones, more than 75% being singletons. The specimen was peripheral blood, collected 28 days after the second AZD1222 dose. The receptors were sampled from an adult who received the AZD1222 COVID-19 vaccine.

The chain has TRBV6-5 and TRBJ1-1, with 7 bases fitting TRBD1. Germline CDR1 MNHEY, CDR2 SVGAGI. This CDR3 is built from 15 residues. The junction had 12 bases not matched to a gene; V was cut back by 6 bases and J by 5 bases. The CDR3 spells CASRPAQGGRTEAFF. For the CDR3, the DNA is TGTGCCAGCAGACCCGCCCAGGGGGGGAGAACTGAAGCTTTCTTT.

With regard to this clone: Additional DNA sequences in this sample encode the identical CDR3. The rearrangement joins TRBV19 to TRBJ2-7; D uncertain. V was trimmed by 3 bases and J by 0 bases, leaving 9 bases between them. Per germline, CDR1 LNHDA and CDR2 SQIVND (reference sequence). The CDR3 spans 14 residues. The CDR3 DNA sequence: TGTGCCAGTAGTATTGGCAGGAGCTCCTACGAGCAGTACTTC. Translation gives CASSIGRSSYEQYF.

The gene calls are TRBV24-1 and TRBJ2-3; D not resolved. V was shortened by 7 bases and J by 0 bases, with 7 bases between the two germline ends. Germline CDR1 and CDR2: KGHDR and SFDVKD. The CDR3 contains 13 residues. In DNA, the CDR3 is TGTGCCACCAGGGAATCGAGCACAGATACGCAGTATTTT. Its translation is CATRESSTDTQYF.

The chain combines TRBV18 with TRBJ2-7; TRBD1 agrees at 8 bases. Trimming cost V 3 bases and J 0 bases; bases outside gene matches: 4. This CDR3 spans 15 amino acids. CDR1 and CDR2 from the germline V gene are KGHSH and LQKENI. CDR3 sequence: CASSPGTGSSYEQYF. The CDR3 DNA is TGTGCCAGCTCACCCGGGACAGGAAGCTCCTACGAGCAGTACTTC.

The CDR3 reads CASSPPRAGTGALLYGYTF. DNA of the CDR3: TGTGCCAGCAGCCCTCCCCGCGCAGGGACAGGAGCCTTACTTTATGGCTACACCTTC. The rearrangement joins TRBV3-1 (or the pseudogene TRBV3-2) to TRBJ1-2; 8 positions match TRBD1. The germline V gene encodes CDR1 LGHDT and CDR2 YNNKEL (reference sequence). The J segment lost 5 bases and the V segment lost 4 bases, leaving 21 bases of the junction unmatched. There are 19 residues in the CDR3.

The V gene is TRBV5-1, the J gene TRBJ2-7, with TRBD1 identical over 8 bases. The CDR3 spans 15 residues. Germline V gives CDR1 SGHRS, CDR2 YFSETQ. Unmatched junction bases numbered 10, after V lost 4 bases and J lost 4 bases. DNA of the CDR3: TGCGCCAGCAGCATAGCCGGGACAGGACCGTACGAGCAGTACTTC. It is translated as CASSIAGTGPYEQYF.

The V and J genes are TRBV18 and TRBJ1-1, with D hard to call. The CDR3 runs to 12 residues. Trimming left V 3 bases short and J 10 bases short, with 12 bases between. Germline V gene data show CDR1 as KGHSH and CDR2 as LQKENI. CDR3 bases: TGTGCCAGCTCACCCCCCGCGGGTGTAGCTTTCTTT. Its protein product is CASSPPAGVAFF.

The rearrangement uses TRBV10-3 and TRBJ1-2; D may be TRBD1 (5 bases). V lost 4 bases and J 6 bases, leaving 6 bases between the germline ends. Germline CDR1 reads ENHRY; CDR2 reads SYGVKD. The length of the CDR3 is 11 residues. CDR3 DNA sequence: TGTGCCATCAGTGGGGGGAATGGCTACACCTTC. It is translated as CAISGGNGYTF.

The rearrangement joins TRBV4-1 to TRBJ1-4; D gene unclear. The germline V gene encodes CDR1 MGHRA and CDR2 YSYEKL. V was clipped by 4 bases and J by 1 base, with 13 bases between them. The CDR3 is 16 amino acids. CDR3 coding DNA: TGCGCCAGCAGCCCCCGTATGGATGTAACTAATGAAAAACTGTTTTTT. It codes for CASSPRMDVTNEKLFF.

V is TRBV6-5 and J is TRBJ1-6; D gene ambiguous. CDR1 is MNHEY and CDR2 is SVGAGI in the germline V gene. The CDR3 has 13 residues. The V end lost 8 bases, the J end lost 2 bases, and 7 bases lay between the germline ends. CDR3 amino acids: CASVVAYNSPLHF. The CDR3 DNA follows: TGTGCCAGCGTCGTGGCCTATAATTCACCCCTCCACTTT.

The chain has TRBV7-2 and TRBJ1-2; D gene uncertain. Germline CDR1 is SGHTA and CDR2 is FQGNSA. V shed 5 bases and J shed 7 bases, with 20 bases lying between them. This CDR3 is 15 amino acids long. CDR3 nucleotides: TGTGCCAGCAGCGCCCGACCCCCGGGAAAGCGTGGCTACACCTTC. Its protein product is CASSARPPGKRGYTF.

V is TRBV27 and J is TRBJ2-5, with unresolved D. Germline CDR1 and CDR2: MNHEY and SMNVEV (reference sequence). The CDR3 sequence is 13 residues long. The V end lost 5 bases, the J end lost 7 bases, and 14 bases lay between the germline ends. This chain's CDR3 is CASSPQRMGTQYF. The CDR3 bases are TGTGCCAGCAGTCCCCAACGAATGGGGACCCAGTACTTC.

The CDR3 bases are TGCGCCAGCAGCTCAATGACAGGGGGGTCGGCCTACGAGCAGTACTTC. Its protein product is CASSSMTGGSAYEQYF. This chain joins TRBV5-1 and TRBJ2-7, with TRBD1 matching 9 bases. The trim removed 3 bases at V and 2 bases at J, leaving 9 bases unmatched. The CDR3 is 16 amino acids. Germline V lookup: CDR1 SGHRS, CDR2 YFSETQ.

The rearrangement joins TRBV24-1 to TRBJ2-3; 13 bases agree with TRBD2. Trimming cost V 5 bases and J 6 bases; bases outside gene matches: 10. Per the germline V gene, CDR1 is KGHDR and CDR2 is SFDVKD. The CDR3 is 17 amino acids. For the CDR3, the DNA is TGTGCCACCAGTGGTCCCCGACTAGCGGGGGGATCGGATACGCAGTATTTT. It yields the protein CATSGPRLAGGSDTQYF.

CDR3 in amino acids: CASSPLGLADTQYF. As DNA, the CDR3 is TGTGCCAGCTCACCACTAGGACTAGCGGATACGCAGTATTTT. The rearrangement links TRBV18 to TRBJ2-3, with TRBD2 identical over 9 bases. Germline lookup yields CDR1 KGHSH and CDR2 LQKENI. The CDR3 totals 14 residues. After removal of 1 base from V and 6 bases from J, the junction contained 2 bases not matched to a gene.

The chain uses TRBV7-9 and TRBJ1-4, with a tentative D call TRBD1 (6 bases). V lost 7 bases and J lost 0, with 15 bases in between. Germline lookup yields CDR1 SEHNR and CDR2 FQNEAQ (reference sequence). This CDR3 has 16 residues. Written as DNA, the CDR3 is TGTGCCAGCACCTCAAGGGGGGGTGCAACTAATGAAAAACTGTTTTTT. Translation gives CASTSRGGATNEKLFF. The whole variable domain, remainder taken from reference TRBV7-9 and TRBJ1-4, is DTGVSQNPRHKITKRGQNVTFRCDPISEHNRLYWYRQTLGQGPEFLTYFQNEAQLEKSRLLSDRFSAERPKGSFSTLEIQRTEQGDSAMYLCASTSRGGATNEKLFFGSGTQLSVL.

This chain joins TRBV30 and TRBJ1-2; D may be TRBD1 (5 bases). With 0 bases removed from V and 14 bases from J, the gap between germline ends came to 19 bases. Germline V gives CDR1 GTSNPN, CDR2 SVGIG (reference sequence). CDR3 length: 13 amino acids. The DNA for the CDR3 is TGTGCCTGGAGTGTCCCCCAGAGGGGTGCGGGTACCTTC. It translates to CAWSVPQRGAGTF. The full variable domain, rest sourced from reference TRBV30 and TRBJ1-2, is SQTIHQWPATLVQPVGSPLSLECTVEGTSNPNLYWYRQAAGRGLQLLFYSVGIGQISSEVPQNLSASRPQDRQFILSSKKLLLSDSGFYLCAWSVPQRGAGTFGSGTRLTVV.

The chain couples TRBV28 to TRBJ1-5; D gene uncertain. CDR3 size: 13 residues. V was pared by 2 bases and J by 5 bases, with 7 bases between. Germline V gene lookup returns CDR1 MDHEN and CDR2 SYDVKM. CDR3 in DNA: TGTGCCAGCAGTTTAAGTGTGGATCAGCCCCAGCATTTT. Translating it yields CASSLSVDQPQHF. Looking up the rest from reference TRBV28 and TRBJ1-5 gives the full variable domain: DVKVTQSSRYLVKRTGEKVFLECVQDMDHENMFWYRQDPGLGLRLIYFSYDVKMKEKGDIPEGYSVSREKKERFSLILESASTNQTSMYLCASSLSVDQPQHFGDGTRLSIL.

In its sample, this clone was seen a few times. This chain links TRBV6-5 with TRBJ2-7, with D possibly being TRBD1 or TRBD2 (5 bases each). Deletions cut 4 bases from V and 3 bases from J, with 16 bases between. There are 15 residues in the CDR3. Germline values: CDR1 MNHEY, CDR2 SVGAGI. The CDR3 region has the DNA TGTGCCAGCAGTTCCCCGGGGCAGACCTACTACGAGCAGTACTTC. Protein product: CASSSPGQTYYEQYF.

This chain uses TRBV7-2 with TRBJ2-3, with 10 nucleotides matching TRBD2. With 6 bases clipped from V and 8 bases from J, the junction kept 11 bases outside the gene matches. The CDR3 sequence is 15 residues long. Per the germline V gene, CDR1 is SGHTA and CDR2 is FQGNSA. The CDR3 nucleotides are TGTGCCAGCAGTTTTAGGAGCGGGGGGGCCTCTACGCAGTATTTT. This encodes CASSFRSGGASTQYF.

The chain recombines TRBV5-4 with TRBJ2-7; 7 bases align to TRBD1. This CDR3 contains 15 residues. Germline loops: CDR1 SGHNT, CDR2 YYREEE (reference sequence). V lost 4 bases to trimming and J lost 5 bases; unmatched junction nucleotides: 12. CDR3 nucleotide sequence: TGTGCCAGCAGCGTTCCGGGACAGCTCGGAGACGAGCAGTACTTC. Its protein is CASSVPGQLGDEQYF.

The rearrangement links TRBV27 to TRBJ2-5; 9 bases align to TRBD2. This CDR3 region has 14 residues. Germline trimming cut 3 bases from V and 2 bases from J; bases unmatched to any gene: 1. Germline CDR1 MNHEY, CDR2 SMNVEV (reference sequence). The CDR3 DNA sequence: TGTGCCAGCAGTTTTAGCGGGAGTCAAGAGACCCAGTACTTC. Protein product: CASSFSGSQETQYF.

The rearrangement uses TRBV7-9 and TRBJ2-5; D unclear. Trimming left V 3 bases short and J 2 bases short, with 10 bases between. Germline V gene lookup returns CDR1 SEHNR and CDR2 FQNEAQ (reference sequence). The CDR3 is made up of 14 amino acids. The CDR3 nucleotides read TGTGCCAGCAGCTTCGGTGAGAAACAAGAGACCCAGTACTTC. It codes for CASSFGEKQETQYF.

The chain has TRBV7-3 and TRBJ2-1; tentative D call: TRBD2 (6 bases). This CDR3 comprises 14 residues. Per germline, CDR1 SGHTA and CDR2 FQGTGA. V was clipped by 1 base and J by 9 bases, with 13 bases between them. CDR3 region: CASSLMGGRSEQFF. CDR3 DNA: TGTGCCAGCAGCTTAATGGGGGGTCGGAGTGAGCAGTTCTTC.

J is TRBJ2-7 and V is TRBV9, with D maybe TRBD1 (6 bases). The CDR3 loop spans 13 amino acids. Trimming stripped 0 bases from V and 4 bases from J, with 8 bases between. Germline CDR1 reads SGDLS; CDR2 reads YYNGEE. The CDR3 spells CASSVETGYEQYF. CDR3 nucleotides: TGTGCCAGCAGCGTAGAAACAGGGTACGAGCAGTACTTC.